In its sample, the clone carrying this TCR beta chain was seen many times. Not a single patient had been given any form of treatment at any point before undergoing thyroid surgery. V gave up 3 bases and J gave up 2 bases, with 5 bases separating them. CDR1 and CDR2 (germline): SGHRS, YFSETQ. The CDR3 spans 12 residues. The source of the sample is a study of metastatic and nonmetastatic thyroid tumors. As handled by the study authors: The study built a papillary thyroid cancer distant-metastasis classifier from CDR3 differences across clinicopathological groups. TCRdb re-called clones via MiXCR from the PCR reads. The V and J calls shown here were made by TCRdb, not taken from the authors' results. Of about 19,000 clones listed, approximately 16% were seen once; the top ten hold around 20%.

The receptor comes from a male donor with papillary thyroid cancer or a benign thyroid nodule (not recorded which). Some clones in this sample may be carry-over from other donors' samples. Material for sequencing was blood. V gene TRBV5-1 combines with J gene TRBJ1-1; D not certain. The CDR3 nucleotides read TGCGCCAGCAGCTGGGCAAACACTGAAGCTTTCTTT. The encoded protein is CASSWANTEAFF.